This record covers a single T cell receptor (beta chain). The sample is drawn from a study of blood T cell repertoires in COVID-19. In the study overall: The United States, Italy and Spain supplied acute and convalescent COVID-19 samples. In each case, the material was cDNA or gDNA derived from T cells, B-cell-depleted T cells, or PBMCs.

V trimming: 4 bases; J trimming: 0 bases; junction bases outside the gene matches: 12. CDR1 and CDR2 (germline): LGHDT, YNNKEL (reference sequence). This CDR3 contains 20 residues. Assay: immunoSEQ multiplex PCR; the TCRdb copy retains only in-frame clones and omits some. This table holds 150,000 to 200,000 clones, 89% found once. What was sequenced was peripheral blood. The chain carries TRBV3-1 (or the pseudogene TRBV3-2) and TRBJ2-1; 13 bases fit TRBD2. The source of this sequence is a man younger than 35 who had recovered from COVID-19. The CDR3 nucleotides read TGTGCCAGCAGCCCCCGTGGACTAGCGGGAGACGGAGGCTCCTACAATGAGCAGTTCTTC. This codes for CASSPRGLAGDGGSYNEQFF.